This T cell receptor (beta chain) was found in a study of STAT5B mutations in CD4+ large granular lymphocyte leukemia (dated by TCRdb to 2021 to 2024). For context, the study as a whole: Among the healthy controls, the CDR3 'QG' motif was associated with a particular HLA allele. The study compared the TCRbeta repertoires of patients with CD4+ T-cell large granular lymphocyte leukemia against those of healthy blood donors. The purity of purified fractions was confirmed by flow cytometry on FACSCanto II or FACSVerse to exceed 95% among lymphocytes. Findings and caveats that apply to the study as a whole: Compared with healthy CD4+ repertoires, CD4-sorted patient repertoires appeared more clonal, and this difference remained even after the putative leukemic clones were removed. Enrichment of TRBV06-family usage was observed among the top patient clones (8/27) relative to healthy controls (2/35). The data were not HLA-matched, and the higher clonality in CD4+ T-LGLL than in CD8+ T-LGLL could be due to the relatively small sample size. Main leukemic clonotypes were private to each patient, although approximately 25% appeared at low frequency in other patients' non-leukemic repertoires.

The healthy controls were around 35 blood donors, and the buffy coats of these donors were supplied by the Finnish Red Cross blood service. All TCR-sequenced material derived from peripheral blood: patient blood samples and healthy donor buffy coats. Peripheral blood mononuclear cells were isolated by Ficoll-Hypaque gradient centrifugation. Magnetic purification was used to isolate CD4+ cells from the buffy coats of the healthy controls. Genomic DNA was extracted with the Gentra Puregene Cell and Tissue kit and quantified on a Qubit 2.0 fluorometer. This clone was counted once. No antigen is known for it. No much larger clonotype is one base removed from it; base qualities were not supplied. The CDR3 runs 16 residues from the cysteine to the phenylalanine. Kept here is only the CDR3 DNA, which spans 48 bases and is read in frame from base 1. The germline V gene encodes CDR1 PRHDT and CDR2 FYEKMQ (reference sequence). V is clipped by 5 bases and J by 3 bases, and the sequence between their germline boundaries is 17 bases long.

TCRbeta rearrangements were sequenced from genomic DNA using the immunoSEQ assay at survey resolution. In the authors' own workflow: A lowest detectable productive clonotype frequency of 2.59 x 10-5 was observed in the TCR sequencing data. Analyses included only productive TCRbeta rearrangements, meaning complete and in-frame sequences. Simpson clonality, calculated in the immunoSEQ Analyzer version 3.0, was used as the measure of sample clonality. Based on frequency, clones were grouped as very rare, small, medium, large (1-20%) or hyperexpanded (>20%). Generation probabilities were estimated with OLGA 1.2.3, V-gene circos plots were made with VDJtools, specificities were looked up in VDJdb, and CDR3 motifs were identified with GLIPH. The table comes from immuneACCESS by way of TCRdb, which keeps in-frame sequences with V and J called. Part of the clones is missing from these tables; in studies checked, under half for an unresolved V gene and the rest for unknown reasons. V and J calls and clone size are as listed in that table; D and trimming were resolved from the DNA. Within this sample are about 35,000 clones, with 81% of them counted one time only. 4.4% of the sample belongs to the ten largest clones.

The chain uses TRBV13 and TRBJ1-5; confidence is insufficient to name the D gene. The TCR originated in a human donor in good health. The sample was CD4+ T cells from blood buffy coats. Read as DNA, the sequence is TGTGCCAGCAGCCCCTCCGGAGGCGGATACAATCAGCCCCAGCATTTT. It is translated as CASSPSGGGYNQPQHF.